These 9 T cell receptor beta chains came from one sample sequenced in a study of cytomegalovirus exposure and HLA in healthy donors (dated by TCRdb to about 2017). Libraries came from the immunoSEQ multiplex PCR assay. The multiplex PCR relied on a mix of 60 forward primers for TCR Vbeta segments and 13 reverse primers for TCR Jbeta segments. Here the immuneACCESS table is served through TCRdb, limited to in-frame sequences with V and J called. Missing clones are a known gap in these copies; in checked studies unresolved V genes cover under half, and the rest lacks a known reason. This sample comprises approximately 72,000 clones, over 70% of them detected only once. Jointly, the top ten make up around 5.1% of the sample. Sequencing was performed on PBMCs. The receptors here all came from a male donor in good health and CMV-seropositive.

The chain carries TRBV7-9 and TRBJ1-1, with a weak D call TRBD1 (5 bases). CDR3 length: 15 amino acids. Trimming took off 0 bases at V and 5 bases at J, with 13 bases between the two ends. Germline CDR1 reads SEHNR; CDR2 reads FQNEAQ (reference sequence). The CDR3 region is CASSLALGGETEAFF. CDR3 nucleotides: TGTGCCAGCAGCTTAGCGTTGGGGGGGGAGACTGAAGCTTTCTTT.

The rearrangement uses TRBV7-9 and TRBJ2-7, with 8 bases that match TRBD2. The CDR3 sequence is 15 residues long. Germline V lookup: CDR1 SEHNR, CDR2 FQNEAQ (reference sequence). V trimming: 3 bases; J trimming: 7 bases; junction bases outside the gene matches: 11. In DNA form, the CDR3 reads TGTGCCAGCAGCTTGGGTGTGGCAGCGGGGGATGAGCAGTACTTC. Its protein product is CASSLGVAAGDEQYF.

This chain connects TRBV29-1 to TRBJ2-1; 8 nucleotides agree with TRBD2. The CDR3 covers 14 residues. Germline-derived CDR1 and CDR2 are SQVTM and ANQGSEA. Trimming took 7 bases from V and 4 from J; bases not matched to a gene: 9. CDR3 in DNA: TGCAGCGGGGAGAGCGGGAGCGCTTACAATGAGCAGTTCTTC. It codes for CSGESGSAYNEQFF.

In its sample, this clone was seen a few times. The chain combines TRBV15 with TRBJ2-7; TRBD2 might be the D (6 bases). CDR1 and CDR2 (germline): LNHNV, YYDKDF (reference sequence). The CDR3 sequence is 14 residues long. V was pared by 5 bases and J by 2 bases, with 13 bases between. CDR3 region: CATSGGLIPYEQYF. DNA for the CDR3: TGTGCCACCAGCGGGGGACTGATACCCTACGAGCAGTACTTC.

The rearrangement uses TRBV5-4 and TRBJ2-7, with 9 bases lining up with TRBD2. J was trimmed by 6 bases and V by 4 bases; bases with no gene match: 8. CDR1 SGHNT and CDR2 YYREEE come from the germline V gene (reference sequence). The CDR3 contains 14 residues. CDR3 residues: CASSEGLANSEQYF. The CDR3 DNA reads TGTGCCAGCAGCGAGGGACTAGCTAATAGCGAGCAGTACTTC.

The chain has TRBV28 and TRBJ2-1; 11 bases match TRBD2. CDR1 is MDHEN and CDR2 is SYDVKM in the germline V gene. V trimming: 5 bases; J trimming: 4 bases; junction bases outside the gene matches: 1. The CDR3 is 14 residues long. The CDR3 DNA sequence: TGTGCCAGCAGTACTAGCGGGGGTTACAATGAGCAGTTCTTC. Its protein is CASSTSGGYNEQFF.

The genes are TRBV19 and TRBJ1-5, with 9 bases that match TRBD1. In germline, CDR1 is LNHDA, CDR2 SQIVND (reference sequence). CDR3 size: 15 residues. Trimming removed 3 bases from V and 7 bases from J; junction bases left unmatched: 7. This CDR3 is CASSIRTGVGQPQHF. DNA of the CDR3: TGTGCCAGTAGTATCCGGACAGGGGTCGGACAGCCCCAGCATTTT.

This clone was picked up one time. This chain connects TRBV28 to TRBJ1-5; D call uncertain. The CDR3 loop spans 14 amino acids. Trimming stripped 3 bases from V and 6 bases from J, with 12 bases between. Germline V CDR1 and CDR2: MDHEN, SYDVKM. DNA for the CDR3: TGTGCCAGCAGTTTGGTCCTAGTTCGTCAGCCCCAGCATTTT. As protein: CASSLVLVRQPQHF.

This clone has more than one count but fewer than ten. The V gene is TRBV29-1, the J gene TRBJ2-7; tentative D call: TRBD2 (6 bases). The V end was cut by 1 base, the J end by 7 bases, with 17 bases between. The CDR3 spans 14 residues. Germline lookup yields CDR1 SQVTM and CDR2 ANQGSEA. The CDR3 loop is CSVEVGYPGREQYF. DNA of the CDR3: TGCAGCGTTGAAGTTGGGTACCCGGGGAGGGAGCAGTACTTC.